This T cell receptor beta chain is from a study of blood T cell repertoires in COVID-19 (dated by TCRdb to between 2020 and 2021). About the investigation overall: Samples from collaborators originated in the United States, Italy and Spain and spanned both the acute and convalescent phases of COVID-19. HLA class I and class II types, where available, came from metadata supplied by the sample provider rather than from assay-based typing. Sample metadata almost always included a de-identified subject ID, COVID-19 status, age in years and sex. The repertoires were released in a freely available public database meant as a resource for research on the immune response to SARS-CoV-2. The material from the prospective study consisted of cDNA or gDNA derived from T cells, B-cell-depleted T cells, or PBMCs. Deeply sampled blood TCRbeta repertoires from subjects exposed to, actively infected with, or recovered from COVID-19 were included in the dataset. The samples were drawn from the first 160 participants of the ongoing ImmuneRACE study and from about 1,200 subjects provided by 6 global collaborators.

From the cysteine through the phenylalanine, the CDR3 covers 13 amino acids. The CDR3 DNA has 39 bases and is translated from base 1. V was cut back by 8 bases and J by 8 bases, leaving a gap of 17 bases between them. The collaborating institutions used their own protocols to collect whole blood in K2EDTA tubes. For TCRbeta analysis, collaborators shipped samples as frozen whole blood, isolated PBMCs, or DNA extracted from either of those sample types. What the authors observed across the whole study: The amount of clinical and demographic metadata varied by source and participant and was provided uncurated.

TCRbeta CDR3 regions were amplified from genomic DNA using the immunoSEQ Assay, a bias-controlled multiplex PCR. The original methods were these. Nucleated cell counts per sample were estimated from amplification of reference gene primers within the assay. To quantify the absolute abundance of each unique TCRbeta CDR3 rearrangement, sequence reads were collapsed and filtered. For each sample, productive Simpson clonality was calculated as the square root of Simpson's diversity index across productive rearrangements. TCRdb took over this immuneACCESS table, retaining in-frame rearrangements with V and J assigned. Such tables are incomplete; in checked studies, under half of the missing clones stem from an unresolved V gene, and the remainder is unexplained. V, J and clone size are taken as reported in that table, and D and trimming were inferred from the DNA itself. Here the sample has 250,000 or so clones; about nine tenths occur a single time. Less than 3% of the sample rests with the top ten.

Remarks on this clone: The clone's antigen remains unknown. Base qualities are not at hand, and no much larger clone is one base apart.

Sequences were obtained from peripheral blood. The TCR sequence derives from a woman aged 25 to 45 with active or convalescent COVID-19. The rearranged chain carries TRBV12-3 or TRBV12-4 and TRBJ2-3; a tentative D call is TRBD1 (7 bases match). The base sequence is TGTGCCAGCGGCACCAGGGGGGCGGTTACGCAGTATTTT. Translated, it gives CASGTRGAVTQYF.